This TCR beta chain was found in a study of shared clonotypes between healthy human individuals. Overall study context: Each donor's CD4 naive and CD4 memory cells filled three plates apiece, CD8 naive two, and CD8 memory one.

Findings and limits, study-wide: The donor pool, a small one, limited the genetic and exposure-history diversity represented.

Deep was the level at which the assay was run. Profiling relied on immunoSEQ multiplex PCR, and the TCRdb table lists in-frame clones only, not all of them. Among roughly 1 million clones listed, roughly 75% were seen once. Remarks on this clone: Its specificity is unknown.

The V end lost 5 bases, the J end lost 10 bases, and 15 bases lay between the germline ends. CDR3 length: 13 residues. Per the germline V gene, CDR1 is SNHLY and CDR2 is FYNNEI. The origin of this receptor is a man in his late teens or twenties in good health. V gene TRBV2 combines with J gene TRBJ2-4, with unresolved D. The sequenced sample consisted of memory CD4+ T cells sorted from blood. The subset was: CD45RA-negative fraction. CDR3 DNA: TGTGCCAGCAGTTCCGTCTCGGCGAAGATTCAGTACTTC. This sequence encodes CASSSVSAKIQYF.